What follows are 31 T cell receptor beta chains derived from one specimen sequenced in a study of control samples from healthy donors and cancer patients. Assay: immunoSEQ multiplex PCR; the TCRdb copy retains only in-frame clones and omits some. This table has roughly 80,000 clones, under 90% appearing once. Material: blood. All receptors come from a man aged 45-65 years in good health.

V and J are TRBV7-9 and TRBJ1-1, with 8 nucleotides matching TRBD1. The CDR3 sequence is 13 residues long. J was trimmed by 4 bases and V by 5 bases; bases with no gene match: 3. CDR1 and CDR2 from the germline V gene are SEHNR and FQNEAQ (reference sequence). This CDR3 is CASSATGVTEAFF. The CDR3, as DNA: TGTGCCAGCAGCGCGACAGGGGTCACTGAAGCTTTCTTT.

The chain combines TRBV6-5 with TRBJ1-2; no reliable D call. Trimming pared 4 bases from V and 3 bases from J, leaving 9 bases between. The CDR3 covers 13 residues. Germline V gene data show CDR1 as MNHEY and CDR2 as SVGAGI. As DNA, the CDR3 is TGTGCCAGCAGTTCTGAGGACCACTATGGCTACACCTTC. Translation gives CASSSEDHYGYTF.

The V call is TRBV14, the J call TRBJ2-7; 7 positions match TRBD1. The CDR3 is 14 amino acids. Germline assignment: CDR1 SGHDN and CDR2 FVKESK. V was pared by 3 bases and J by 2 bases, with 4 bases of the junction left unmatched. The CDR3 here is CASSHPGTAYEQYF. CDR3 bases: TGTGCCAGCAGCCACCCCGGGACAGCCTACGAGCAGTACTTC.

The V gene is TRBV12-5, the J gene TRBJ2-3, with a tentative D call TRBD1 (6 bases). From germline, CDR1 is LGHNT and CDR2 FRNRAP. The CDR3 is 14 amino acids. Trimming removed 1 base from V and 1 base from J, with 6 bases in between. The chain's CDR3 is CASGLGQGTDTQYF. The CDR3 region has the DNA TGTGCTAGTGGTTTGGGACAGGGCACAGATACGCAGTATTTT.

The chain is built from TRBV27 and TRBJ2-1, with TRBD2 matching over 11 bases. Germline CDR1 and CDR2: MNHEY and SMNVEV (reference sequence). The CDR3 consists of 14 residues. The V gene end was trimmed by 10 bases and the J gene end by 3 bases; junction bases not matched to a gene: 5. The CDR3 DNA follows: TGTGCCACTTGGACTAGCGGGCACTACAATGAGCAGTTCTTC. Its protein product is CATWTSGHYNEQFF.

This sequence joins TRBV30 and TRBJ1-2, with 9 bases identical to TRBD1. Germline V gives CDR1 GTSNPN, CDR2 SVGIG (reference sequence). Trimming removed 2 bases from V and 8 bases from J; junction bases left unmatched: 9. The CDR3 contains 14 residues. The CDR3 DNA reads as TGTGCCTGGAGTCCCCGACAGGGGGGCCAGGGCTACACCTTC. It encodes CAWSPRQGGQGYTF.

V and J are TRBV30 and TRBJ1-2; no clear D. This CDR3 is built from 11 residues. The V gene lost 6 bases and the J gene lost 3 bases, with 8 bases spanning the gap. Germline CDR1 and CDR2: GTSNPN and SVGIG (reference sequence). CDR3 sequence: CACSRDYGYTF. The CDR3 nucleotides are TGTGCCTGTTCGAGGGACTATGGCTACACCTTC.

The chain carries TRBV27 and TRBJ2-1, with TRBD2 matching over 15 bases. After removal of 4 bases from V and 4 bases from J, the junction contained 11 bases not matched to a gene. CDR3 size: 19 residues. The germline CDR1 and CDR2 sequences are MNHEY and SMNVEV (reference sequence). The CDR3 bases are TGTGCCAGCAGTTCATGGACTAGCGGGGGGGCCGGTACATACAATGAGCAGTTCTTC. Protein product: CASSSWTSGGAGTYNEQFF.

The sample holds one count of this clone. This chain links TRBV5-6 with TRBJ2-7; D might be TRBD2 (5 bases). Germline assignment: CDR1 SGHDT and CDR2 YYEEEE. V was pared by 4 bases and J by 2 bases, with 10 bases between. There are 13 residues in the CDR3. CDR3: CASSRPGAYEQYF. CDR3 nucleotide sequence: TGTGCCAGCAGCCGACCCGGGGCCTACGAGCAGTACTTC.

J is TRBJ1-5 and V is TRBV5-6; tentative D call: TRBD1 (6 bases). This CDR3 has 17 residues. V shed 5 bases and J shed 1 base, with 19 bases lying between them. Germline values: CDR1 SGHDT, CDR2 YYEEEE. The CDR3: CASSRAGGRTSNQPQHF. CDR3 DNA: TGTGCCAGCAGTCGGGCTGGGGGCCGTACAAGCAATCAGCCCCAGCATTTT. The whole variable domain, filled in from reference TRBV5-6 and TRBJ1-5, reads DAGVTQSPTHLIKTRGQQVTLRCSPKSGHDTVSWYQQALGQGPQFIFQYYEEEERQRGNFPDRFSGHQFPNYSSELNVNALLLGDSALYLCASSRAGGRTSNQPQHFGDGTRLSIL.

The chain uses TRBV11-2 and TRBJ1-4, with D possibly matching TRBD1 (5 bases). CDR3 size: 14 residues. Germline loops: CDR1 SGHAT, CDR2 FQNNGV. Trimming pared 2 bases from V and 8 bases from J, leaving 12 bases between. The CDR3 region is CASSLQGSGEKLFF. The CDR3 DNA reads as TGTGCCAGCAGCTTACAGGGCTCCGGCGAAAAACTGTTTTTT.

The rearrangement links TRBV20-1 to TRBJ2-1; D ambiguous. Germline-derived CDR1 and CDR2 are DFQATT and SNEGSKA (reference sequence). With 6 bases removed from V and 10 bases from J, the gap between germline ends came to 13 bases. The CDR3 is 11 residues long. In nucleotides, the CDR3 is TGCAGTGCGCCGAATCATAGGGAGCAGTTCTTC. Protein: CSAPNHREQFF.

The chain combines TRBV19 with TRBJ1-2; D is uncertain. The CDR3 is 18 amino acids. From germline, CDR1 is LNHDA and CDR2 SQIVND (reference sequence). The V gene lost 7 bases and the J gene lost 6 bases, with 30 bases spanning the gap. In DNA, the CDR3 is TGTGCCAGTACCCCACTGGAGGGAGGGAAAAGCGTTTCACATGGCTACACCTTC. The encoded protein is CASTPLEGGKSVSHGYTF. Full variable domain (missing parts from reference TRBV19 and TRBJ1-2): DGGITQSPKYLFRKEGQNVTLSCEQNLNHDAMYWYRQDPGQGLRLIYYSQIVNDFQKGDIAEGYSVSREKKESFPLTVTSAQKNPTAFYLCASTPLEGGKSVSHGYTFGSGTRLTVV.

J is TRBJ1-2 and V is TRBV7-9, with D uncertain. CDR1 and CDR2 (germline): SEHNR, FQNEAQ (reference sequence). The germline V and J ends were trimmed by 4 bases and 0 bases, with 0 bases remaining between them. The CDR3 spans 11 residues. CDR3 DNA: TGTGCCAGCAGCTCTAACTATGGCTACACCTTC. Translating gives CASSSNYGYTF.

This chain connects TRBV10-3 to TRBJ2-5; possibly TRBD1 for D (5 bases). This CDR3 has 13 residues. Trimming left V 4 bases short and J 2 bases short, with 8 bases between. The germline gives CDR1 ENHRY, CDR2 SYGVKD. The CDR3 coding sequence is TGTGCCATCAGTGTAGACAGTCAAGAGACCCAGTACTTC. Translation gives CAISVDSQETQYF.

This clone showed up just a few times. The J gene is TRBJ1-1, the V gene TRBV2, with TRBD1 as a possible D gene (5 bases). Germline V gene lookup returns CDR1 SNHLY and CDR2 FYNNEI. Trimming pared 4 bases from V and 2 bases from J, leaving 8 bases between. This CDR3 is 13 amino acids long. CDR3 nucleotide sequence: TGTGCCAGCAGTGGGGGCTTTAACACTGAAGCTTTCTTT. Translating gives CASSGGFNTEAFF.

V usage is TRBV5-1 and J usage is TRBJ1-4; D is possibly TRBD1 (5 bases). Germline CDR1 SGHRS, CDR2 YFSETQ. V lost 0 bases and J 7 bases, leaving 13 bases between the germline ends. The CDR3 runs to 15 residues. Here the CDR3 reads CASSLAMARGEKLFF. CDR3 in DNA: TGCGCCAGCAGCTTGGCCATGGCAAGGGGTGAAAAACTGTTTTTT.

The table lists this clone with a count of one. The rearrangement joins TRBV11-3 to TRBJ2-1; D possibly corresponds to TRBD1 (5 bases). CDR3 length equals 15 residues. V was shortened by 1 base and J by 5 bases, with 12 bases between the two germline ends. Germline V gene data show CDR1 as SGHNT and CDR2 as YENEEA. CDR3 protein: CASSLGTTGNNEQFF. DNA of the CDR3: TGTGCCAGCAGCTTAGGGACCACAGGTAACAATGAGCAGTTCTTC.

The chain carries TRBV6-1 and TRBJ2-1, with D unresolved. The CDR3 runs 16 residues. V lost 0 bases and J lost 4, with 13 bases in between. Germline lookup yields CDR1 MNHNS and CDR2 SASEGT. CDR3 amino acids: CASSEARRASYNEQFF. The CDR3 DNA follows: TGTGCCAGCAGTGAAGCCCGACGGGCCAGTTACAATGAGCAGTTCTTC.

The gene calls are TRBV6-6 and TRBJ2-1; no reliable D call. Germline CDR1 and CDR2: MNHNY and SVGAGI (reference sequence). The CDR3 covers 12 residues. Between the trimmed V and J ends, which lost 0 bases and 7 bases, there was a span of 4 bases. The DNA of the CDR3 is TGTGCCAGCAGTTACTCGAGAAATGAGCAGTTCTTC. It encodes CASSYSRNEQFF.

The chain has TRBV29-1 and TRBJ1-1; D is ambiguous. CDR3 length: 10 amino acids. Germline V CDR1 and CDR2: SQVTM, ANQGSEA. V was cut by 3 bases and J by 7 bases, with 6 bases left in between. CDR3 sequence: CSVDNYEAFF. CDR3 nucleotides: TGCAGCGTTGACAACTATGAAGCTTTCTTT.

This chain joins TRBV29-1 and TRBJ1-2, with 8 bases that match TRBD1. V lost 7 bases to trimming and J lost 6 bases; unmatched junction nucleotides: 7. Per the germline V gene, CDR1 is SQVTM and CDR2 is ANQGSEA. The CDR3 consists of 12 residues. The CDR3 DNA reads TGCAGCGACCGGACAGGGTTTAATGGCTACACCTTC. The encoded protein is CSDRTGFNGYTF.

J is TRBJ1-1 and V is TRBV6-5; D is possibly TRBD1 (5 bases). The CDR3 length is 15 residues. V gave up 8 bases and J gave up 0 bases, with 16 bases separating them. CDR1 is MNHEY and CDR2 is SVGAGI in the germline V gene. DNA for the CDR3: TGTGCCAGCCAGGATCGGGGGACCCTGAACACTGAAGCTTTCTTT. Translation: CASQDRGTLNTEAFF.

This chain uses TRBV19 with TRBJ1-6; D perhaps matches TRBD1 (5 bases). V lost 5 bases and J lost 8, with 13 bases in between. Per germline, CDR1 LNHDA and CDR2 SQIVND (reference sequence). The CDR3 consists of 14 residues. The CDR3, as DNA: TGTGCCAGTAGTGGTAGGCAGGGCGATTCACCCCTCCACTTT. Translation: CASSGRQGDSPLHF. The variable domain in full, with the rest retrieved from reference TRBV19 and TRBJ1-6, is DGGITQSPKYLFRKEGQNVTLSCEQNLNHDAMYWYRQDPGQGLRLIYYSQIVNDFQKGDIAEGYSVSREKKESFPLTVTSAQKNPTAFYLCASSGRQGDSPLHFGNGTRLTVT.

This clone was detected a few times. Additional DNA sequences in this sample encode the identical CDR3. The rearrangement links TRBV5-4 to TRBJ2-5; D may be TRBD1 (7 bases). This CDR3 contains 16 residues. V lost 4 bases, J lost 3 bases, and 19 bases lay in between. Germline lookup yields CDR1 SGHNT and CDR2 YYREEE (reference sequence). Here the CDR3 reads CASSLNRGGRKETQYF. DNA for the CDR3: TGTGCCAGCAGCCTTAACAGGGGTGGGAGGAAAGAGACCCAGTACTTC.

This chain connects TRBV2 to TRBJ2-3, with 8 positions matching TRBD2. Germline trimming cut 6 bases from V and 4 bases from J; bases unmatched to any gene: 3. CDR1 is SNHLY and CDR2 is FYNNEI in the germline V gene. The CDR3 has 13 amino acids. CDR3 amino acids: CASSRGGPDTQYF. The CDR3 DNA is TGTGCCAGCAGCCGGGGGGGCCCAGATACGCAGTATTTT. The full variable domain, in which reference TRBV2 and TRBJ2-3 provide the parts outside the CDR3, is EPEVTQTPSHQVTQMGQEVILRCVPISNHLYFYWYRQILGQKVEFLVSFYNNEISEKSEIFDDQFSVERPDGSNFTLKIRSTKLEDSAMYFCASSRGGPDTQYFGPGTRLTVL.

The genes are TRBV27 and TRBJ1-3; D is uncertain. This CDR3 is built from 14 residues. Per the germline V gene, CDR1 is MNHEY and CDR2 is SMNVEV (reference sequence). Deletions cut 6 bases from V and 0 bases from J, with 9 bases between. CDR3 in amino acids: CASSPRSSGNTIYF. CDR3 sequence (DNA): TGTGCCAGCAGCCCCCGAAGCTCTGGAAACACCATATATTTT.

This clone showed up just a few times. This chain's CDR3 is CASSVDRGNSPLHF. CDR3 bases: TGTGCCAGCAGCGTAGACAGGGGTAATTCACCCCTCCACTTT. The chain recombines TRBV9 with TRBJ1-6, with TRBD1 matching over 7 bases. The CDR3 has 14 amino acids. The V gene end was trimmed by 0 bases and the J gene end by 6 bases; junction bases not matched to a gene: 0. Germline lookup yields CDR1 SGDLS and CDR2 YYNGEE. The full variable domain, its missing parts supplied by reference TRBV9 and TRBJ1-6, is DSGVTQTPKHLITATGQRVTLRCSPRSGDLSVYWYQQSLDQGLQFLIQYYNGEERAKGNILERFSAQQFPDLHSELNLSSLELGDSALYFCASSVDRGNSPLHFGNGTRLTVT.

The sample holds one count of this clone. The CDR3 here is CASRWDRVSETQYF. CDR3 in DNA: TGTGCCAGCCGATGGGACAGGGTTTCAGAGACCCAGTACTTC. This chain joins TRBV2 and TRBJ2-5; 9 nucleotides match TRBD1. This CDR3 region has 14 residues. CDR1 and CDR2 from the germline V gene are SNHLY and FYNNEI. The ends lost 8 bases at V and 4 bases at J; junction bases unmatched: 8.

The chain joins TRBV7-9 to TRBJ2-1; D not certain. CDR3 length: 12 amino acids. Germline loops: CDR1 SEHNR, CDR2 FQNEAQ (reference sequence). The V gene lost 6 bases and the J gene lost 5 bases, with 8 bases spanning the gap. CDR3 sequence (DNA): TGTGCCAGCAGGCTGTTTGACAATGAGCAGTTCTTC. Protein sequence: CASRLFDNEQFF. Based on the CDR3 plus reference TRBV7-9 and TRBJ2-1, the full variable domain is DTGVSQNPRHKITKRGQNVTFRCDPISEHNRLYWYRQTLGQGPEFLTYFQNEAQLEKSRLLSDRFSAERPKGSFSTLEIQRTEQGDSAMYLCASRLFDNEQFFGPGTRLTVL.

V usage is TRBV19 and J usage is TRBJ2-7; 10 bases align to TRBD1. The CDR3 runs to 15 residues. Germline lookup yields CDR1 LNHDA and CDR2 SQIVND (reference sequence). V shed 7 bases, J shed 4 bases, and the junction held 10 bases outside the gene matches. The CDR3 region has the DNA TGTGCCAGTACCGCTTCCGGGACAGGGGTTTACGAGCAGTACTTC. It codes for CASTASGTGVYEQYF.